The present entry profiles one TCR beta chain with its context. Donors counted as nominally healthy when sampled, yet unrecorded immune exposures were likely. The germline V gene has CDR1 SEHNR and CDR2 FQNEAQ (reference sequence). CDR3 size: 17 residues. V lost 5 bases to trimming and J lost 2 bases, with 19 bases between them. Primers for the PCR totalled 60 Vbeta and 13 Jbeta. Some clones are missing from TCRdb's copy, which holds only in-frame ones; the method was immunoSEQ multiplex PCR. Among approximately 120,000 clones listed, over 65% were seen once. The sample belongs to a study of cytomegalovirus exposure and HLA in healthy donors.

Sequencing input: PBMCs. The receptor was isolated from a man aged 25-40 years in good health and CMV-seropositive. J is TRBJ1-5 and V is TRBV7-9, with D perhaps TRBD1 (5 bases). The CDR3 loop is CASSTTGGRDGNQPQHF. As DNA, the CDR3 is TGTGCCAGCAGCACCACTGGTGGCAGGGATGGCAATCAGCCCCAGCATTTT. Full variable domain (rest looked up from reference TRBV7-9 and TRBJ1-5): DTGVSQNPRHKITKRGQNVTFRCDPISEHNRLYWYRQTLGQGPEFLTYFQNEAQLEKSRLLSDRFSAERPKGSFSTLEIQRTEQGDSAMYLCASSTTGGRDGNQPQHFGDGTRLSIL.